This T cell receptor beta chain was recorded in a study of blood T cell repertoires in COVID-19. Trimming shortened V by 5 bases and J by 2 bases, and 13 bases separated the two germline ends. This CDR3 spans 15 amino acids. Germline loops: CDR1 MDHEN, CDR2 SYDVKM. Clones were sequenced by immunoSEQ multiplex PCR, and TCRdb holds only the in-frame ones, with some missing. The sample yields 250,000 to 300,000 clones, around 86% seen once. V usage is TRBV28 and J usage is TRBJ1-5; D perhaps matches TRBD1 (6 bases). The TCR was taken from a woman aged 35 to 49 who had recovered from COVID-19. The sequenced sample was peripheral blood. The CDR3 reads CASSPRGAGNQPQHF. The CDR3 DNA is TGTGCCAGCAGTCCACGGGGGGCGGGCAATCAGCCCCAGCATTTT. The variable domain in full, with the rest retrieved from reference TRBV28 and TRBJ1-5, is DVKVTQSSRYLVKRTGEKVFLECVQDMDHENMFWYRQDPGLGLRLIYFSYDVKMKEKGDIPEGYSVSREKKERFSLILESASTNQTSMYLCASSPRGAGNQPQHFGDGTRLSIL.